This T cell receptor beta chain came from a study of blood T cell dynamics during melanoma immunotherapy. Background on the study: Metastatic melanoma patients received first-line pembrolizumab or nivolumab plus ipilimumab.

The method was immunoSEQ multiplex PCR; TCRdb's version includes in-frame clones alone and lacks a portion of them. The repertoire holds 9,500 or so clones, about 88% seen once, with roughly a tenth in the top ten. The CDR3 length is 15 residues. Germline V lookup: CDR1 SEHNR, CDR2 FQNEAQ (reference sequence). J lost 8 bases, V lost 5 bases, and 9 bases had no gene match. Time point of the sample: pre-treatment baseline. Blood was drawn before treatment and at week 3 after checkpoint blockade. Prior systemic cancer therapy, immunosuppressant use and other active malignancies excluded patients. This clone was counted a single time.

This receptor was identified in a human donor with melanoma. The sequences come from blood, collected from a patient treated with checkpoint blockade. This chain joins TRBV7-9 and TRBJ1-4, with 9 bases matching TRBD1. CDR3 sequence: CASSGWTGAKEKLFF. The CDR3 DNA follows: TGTGCCAGCAGCGGATGGACAGGGGCGAAGGAAAAACTGTTTTTT.